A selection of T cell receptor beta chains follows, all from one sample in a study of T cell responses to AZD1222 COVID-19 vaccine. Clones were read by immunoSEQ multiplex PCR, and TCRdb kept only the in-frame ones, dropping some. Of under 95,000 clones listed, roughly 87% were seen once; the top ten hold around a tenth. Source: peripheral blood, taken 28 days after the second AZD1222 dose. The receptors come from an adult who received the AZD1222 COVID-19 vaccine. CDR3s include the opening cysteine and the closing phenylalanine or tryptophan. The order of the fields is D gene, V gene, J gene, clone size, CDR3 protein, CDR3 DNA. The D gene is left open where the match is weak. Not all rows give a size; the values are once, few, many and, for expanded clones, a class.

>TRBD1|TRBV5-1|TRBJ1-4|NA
CASSLWTGRNEKLFF
TGCGCCAGCAGCTTATGGACAGGGCGTAATGAAAAACTGTTTTTT
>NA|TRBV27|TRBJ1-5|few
CASSLLRNQPQHF
TGTGCCAGCAGTTTATTGAGGAATCAGCCCCAGCATTTT
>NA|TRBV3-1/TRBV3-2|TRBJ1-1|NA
CASSQDWVSPEAFF
TGTGCCAGCAGCCAAGATTGGGTATCTCCTGAAGCTTTCTTT
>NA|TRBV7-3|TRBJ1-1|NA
CASSLDRTAEAFF
TGTGCCAGCAGCTTAGACAGGACTGCTGAAGCTTTCTTT
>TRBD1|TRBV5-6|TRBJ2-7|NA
CASTVPLGTGIDEQYF
TGTGCCAGCACCGTCCCGCTGGGGACAGGGATCGACGAGCAGTACTTC
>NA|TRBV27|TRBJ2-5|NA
CASSYRETQYF
TGTGCCAGCAGCTACCGGGAGACCCAGTACTTC
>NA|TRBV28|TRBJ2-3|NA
CASSQGGVGDTQYF
TGTGCCAGCAGCCAGGGGGGCGTCGGAGATACGCAGTATTTT
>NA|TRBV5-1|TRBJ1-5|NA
CASSPGTPADQPQHF
TGCGCCAGCAGCCCCGGGACCCCAGCAGATCAGCCCCAGCATTTT
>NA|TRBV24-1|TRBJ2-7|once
CATSDIPGEQYF
TGTGCCACCAGTGATATCCCGGGCGAGCAGTACTTC
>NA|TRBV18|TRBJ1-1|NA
CASSPTWADDNTEAFF
TGTGCCAGCTCACCGACTTGGGCAGATGATAATACTGAAGCTTTCTTT
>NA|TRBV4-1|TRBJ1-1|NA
CASSPTGPTEAFF
TGCGCCAGCAGCCCAACAGGGCCCACTGAAGCTTTCTTT
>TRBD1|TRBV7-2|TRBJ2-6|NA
CASSFRGGTGHSGANVLTF
TGTGCCAGCAGCTTCCGAGGGGGGACAGGGCACTCTGGGGCCAACGTCCTGACTTTC
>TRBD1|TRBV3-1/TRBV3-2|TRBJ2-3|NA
CASSPREQGALEDTQYF
TGTGCCAGCAGCCCCAGGGAACAGGGGGCCTTGGAAGATACGCAGTATTTT
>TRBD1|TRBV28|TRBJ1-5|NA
CASSSDRGGQPQHF
TGTGCCAGCAGTTCGGACAGGGGGGGTCAGCCCCAGCATTTT
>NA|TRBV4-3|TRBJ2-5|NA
CASSPLRSGDPRETQYF
TGCGCCAGCAGCCCCCTTCGTAGCGGAGATCCCCGAGAGACCCAGTACTTC